This entry lists 26 T cell receptor beta chains sequenced from one sample in a study of blood T cell repertoires in COVID-19. Measured with immunoSEQ multiplex PCR; TCRdb has only the in-frame clones, and not every one. Of 200,000 to 250,000 clones in the sample, 86% were seen once. Sample: peripheral blood. These receptors were collected from a woman in her thirties who had recovered from COVID-19.

This clone is a singleton in its sample. The genes are TRBV2 and TRBJ2-5, with 9 positions matching TRBD1. V lost 3 bases to trimming and J lost 4 bases; unmatched junction nucleotides: 6. CDR3 length: 15 amino acids. Germline V gene data show CDR1 as SNHLY and CDR2 as FYNNEI. Written as DNA, the CDR3 is TGTGCCAGCAGTGACTTGGGACAGGGCCGAGAGACCCAGTACTTC. Translated: CASSDLGQGRETQYF.

V gene TRBV7-2 combines with J gene TRBJ2-6, with D possibly being TRBD1 (5 bases). V was cut by 3 bases and J by 2 bases, with 17 bases left in between. This CDR3 comprises 18 residues. In germline, CDR1 is SGHTA, CDR2 FQGNSA. As DNA, the CDR3 is TGTGCCAGCAGCTTGCCGCGCAAGGGGTTCCCTGGGGCCAACGTCCTGACTTTC. Translation: CASSLPRKGFPGANVLTF. Complete variable domain (other parts from reference TRBV7-2 and TRBJ2-6): GAGVSQSPSNKVTEKGKDVELRCDPISGHTALYWYRQSLGQGLEFLIYFQGNSAPDKSGLPSDRFSAERTGGSVSTLTIQRTQQEDSAVYLCASSLPRKGFPGANVLTFGAGSRLTVL.

This clone appeared once. V gene TRBV24-1 combines with J gene TRBJ1-5; possibly TRBD1 for D (6 bases). The V gene's germline CDR1 is KGHDR and CDR2 SFDVKD. The CDR3 is 14 residues long. Trimming left V 9 bases short and J 5 bases short, with 16 bases between. The CDR3 DNA reads TGTGCCACCGGGGACATCCTAAGGTATCAGCCCCAGCATTTT. The encoded protein is CATGDILRYQPQHF.

The chain couples TRBV27 to TRBJ1-2; 7 bases are a match to TRBD1. The V gene's germline CDR1 is MNHEY and CDR2 SMNVEV (reference sequence). There are 16 residues in the CDR3. The V gene end was trimmed by 11 bases and the J gene end by 4 bases; junction bases not matched to a gene: 19. CDR3 amino acids: CAQAHPPDRATYGYTF. The CDR3 DNA follows: TGTGCCCAGGCCCATCCCCCTGACAGGGCTACCTATGGCTACACCTTC.

This chain uses TRBV30 with TRBJ2-5; TRBD1 might be the D (6 bases). Germline CDR1 GTSNPN, CDR2 SVGIG (reference sequence). CDR3 size: 15 residues. V was cut by 2 bases and J by 2 bases, with 15 bases left in between. CDR3 region: CAWSLPTGLQETQYF. In nucleotides, the CDR3 is TGTGCCTGGAGTCTCCCGACAGGTTTACAAGAGACCCAGTACTTC.

V and J are TRBV13 and TRBJ2-7; 7 bases are a match to TRBD2. This CDR3 has 15 amino acids. The trim removed 5 bases at V and 1 base at J, leaving 8 bases unmatched. Germline V CDR1 and CDR2: PRHDT, FYEKMQ (reference sequence). The CDR3 DNA follows: TGTGCCAGCAGCACCCGACTAGCCCATTCCTACGAGCAGTACTTC. Translation gives CASSTRLAHSYEQYF.

This rearrangement joins TRBV3-1 (or the pseudogene TRBV3-2) to TRBJ1-6; 10 bases fit TRBD1. The length of the CDR3 is 16 residues. Germline V gene data show CDR1 as LGHDT and CDR2 as YNNKEL (reference sequence). With 3 bases clipped from V and 7 bases from J, the junction kept 6 bases outside the gene matches. The CDR3, as DNA: TGTGCCAGCAGCCATGACAGGGGGCTAGGGAATTCACCCCTCCACTTT. It specifies CASSHDRGLGNSPLHF.

The rearrangement links TRBV4-3 to TRBJ1-1, with D hard to call. This CDR3 contains 17 residues. The germline V gene has CDR1 LGHNA and CDR2 YSLEER. V lost 2 bases and J lost 0, with 16 bases in between. This CDR3 is CASSQTLGGLMNTEAFF. The CDR3 DNA is TGCGCCAGCAGCCAAACCCTCGGAGGGCTAATGAACACTGAAGCTTTCTTT.

The chain combines TRBV29-1 with TRBJ2-1; a possible D gene is TRBD2 (5 bases). The germline V and J ends were trimmed by 7 bases and 6 bases, with 13 bases remaining between them. The CDR3 is made up of 12 amino acids. Germline V gene sequence: CDR1 SQVTM, CDR2 ANQGSEA. CDR3 bases: TGCAGCGCCACCCCTGGACTCAATGAGCAGTTCTTC. Amino acid sequence: CSATPGLNEQFF.

The V gene is TRBV5-1, the J gene TRBJ2-5; weak D call: TRBD2 (6 bases). V was trimmed by 4 bases and J by 9 bases, leaving 13 bases between them. From germline, CDR1 is SGHRS and CDR2 YFSETQ. This CDR3 contains 12 residues. In DNA, the CDR3 is TGCGCCAGCAGCGACCCTAGCGTCTCCCAGTACTTC. Translation gives CASSDPSVSQYF.

The chain uses TRBV7-2 and TRBJ2-1; 12 bases map to TRBD2. This CDR3 spans 17 amino acids. The germline V gene has CDR1 SGHTA and CDR2 FQGNSA. Unmatched junction bases numbered 14, after V lost 5 bases and J lost 9 bases. CDR3 sequence: CASSRTTPSGGAGEQFF. CDR3 DNA: TGTGCCAGCAGCCGCACAACCCCTAGCGGGGGGGCGGGTGAGCAGTTCTTC.

As for this clone: The same CDR3 is also encoded by other DNA sequences in this sample. CDR3 protein: CASSVASGGDTQYF. The CDR3 DNA sequence: TGTGCCAGCAGCGTAGCGAGCGGTGGAGATACGCAGTATTTT. This chain uses TRBV9 with TRBJ2-3, with D perhaps matching TRBD2 (5 bases). The germline V gene has CDR1 SGDLS and CDR2 YYNGEE. The CDR3 covers 14 residues. V was trimmed by 0 bases and J by 5 bases, leaving 10 bases between them.

The chain carries TRBV19 and TRBJ1-4; D gene ambiguous. V was clipped by 2 bases and J by 4 bases, with 14 bases between them. The CDR3 has 16 residues. CDR1 and CDR2 from the germline V gene are LNHDA and SQIVND (reference sequence). The CDR3 region is CASSILGRQDNEKLFF. In DNA, the CDR3 is TGTGCCAGTAGTATATTAGGTCGGCAGGATAATGAAAAACTGTTTTTT. Complete variable domain (other parts from reference TRBV19 and TRBJ1-4): DGGITQSPKYLFRKEGQNVTLSCEQNLNHDAMYWYRQDPGQGLRLIYYSQIVNDFQKGDIAEGYSVSREKKESFPLTVTSAQKNPTAFYLCASSILGRQDNEKLFFGSGTQLSVL.

The chain joins TRBV5-6 to TRBJ2-3; 11 nucleotides line up with TRBD2. CDR3 length: 15 amino acids. V lost 3 bases, J lost 2 bases, and 2 bases stayed unmatched. Germline V CDR1 and CDR2: SGHDT, YYEEEE. CDR3 nucleotide sequence: TGTGCCAGCAGCTCGACTAGCGGGGACACAGATACGCAGTATTTT. This codes for CASSSTSGDTDTQYF.

The chain couples TRBV12-5 to TRBJ1-1; no firm D call. Trimming left V 6 bases short and J 4 bases short, with 18 bases between. The CDR3 is 15 residues long. CDR1 is LGHNT and CDR2 is FRNRAP in the germline V gene. The chain's CDR3 is CASGFPLPPGTEAFF. The DNA for the CDR3 is TGTGCTAGTGGCTTCCCACTCCCCCCGGGCACTGAAGCTTTCTTT.

The chain links TRBV7-2 to TRBJ2-1; D perhaps matches TRBD2 (6 bases). Germline CDR1 is SGHTA and CDR2 is FQGNSA. This CDR3 contains 14 residues. The germline V and J ends were trimmed by 1 base and 12 bases, with 16 bases remaining between them. DNA for the CDR3: TGTGCCAGCAGCTTAGATGGGACTGTCGGAGGGCAGTTCTTC. Translation: CASSLDGTVGGQFF.

This clone was recorded only once. The chain employs TRBV4-3 and TRBJ1-4; TRBD1 agrees at 10 bases. This CDR3 region has 15 residues. Germline V CDR1 and CDR2: LGHNA, YSLEER. The V segment lost 2 bases and the J segment 7 bases; nucleotides outside the gene matches: 4. The CDR3 region is CASSQLDRGREKLFF. The CDR3 coding sequence is TGCGCCAGCAGCCAACTCGACAGGGGGCGTGAAAAACTGTTTTTT.

The rearrangement links TRBV24-1 to TRBJ1-5, with TRBD1 matching over 7 bases. CDR1 and CDR2 (germline): KGHDR, SFDVKD. V dropped 4 bases and J dropped 4; count of bases not matched to a gene: 3. CDR3 length: 14 amino acids. CDR3 region: CATSETGQNQPQHF. DNA of the CDR3: TGTGCCACCAGTGAGACGGGACAGAATCAGCCCCAGCATTTT.

The chain joins TRBV2 to TRBJ1-1, with D possibly matching TRBD1 (6 bases). The CDR3 consists of 17 residues. V was cut by 2 bases and J by 3 bases, with 19 bases left in between. The V gene's germline CDR1 is SNHLY and CDR2 FYNNEI. CDR3 region: CASSEPKVGHIDTEAFF. Written as DNA, the CDR3 is TGTGCCAGCAGTGAACCTAAGGTGGGACACATCGACACTGAAGCTTTCTTT.

The chain links TRBV5-4 to TRBJ2-2, with TRBD1 matching over 7 bases. V was pared by 4 bases and J by 2 bases, with 5 bases of the junction left unmatched. Germline lookup yields CDR1 SGHNT and CDR2 YYREEE (reference sequence). CDR3 length equals 15 residues. In nucleotides, the CDR3 is TGTGCCAGCAGCCCAGGGACAGCAAACACCGGGGAGCTGTTTTTT. This codes for CASSPGTANTGELFF.

This chain uses TRBV7-9 with TRBJ2-2; D ambiguous. This CDR3 has 14 residues. Trimming removed 5 bases at V and 6 bases at J, with 13 bases between. Germline loops: CDR1 SEHNR, CDR2 FQNEAQ (reference sequence). The CDR3 sequence: CASSPPTAAGELFF. DNA for the CDR3: TGTGCCAGCAGCCCCCCCACAGCTGCCGGGGAGCTGTTTTTT.

The V and J genes are TRBV5-3 and TRBJ2-7; 8 bases align to TRBD2. TRBV5-3 falls under the ORF class, with uncertain function. There are 16 residues in the CDR3. The ends lost 0 bases at V and 5 bases at J; junction bases unmatched: 10. This chain's CDR3 is CARSLAPGGAGDEQYF. CDR3 coding DNA: TGTGCCAGAAGCTTGGCCCCCGGGGGGGCCGGGGACGAGCAGTACTTC.

This clone was counted only a few times. The chain recombines TRBV19 with TRBJ2-7; perhaps TRBD2 as D (7 bases). Germline CDR1 is LNHDA and CDR2 is SQIVND (reference sequence). This CDR3 is 14 amino acids long. V was cut by 2 bases and J by 1 base, with 9 bases left in between. CDR3 protein: CASSIRGASYEQYF. As DNA, the CDR3 is TGTGCCAGTAGTATACGGGGGGCTTCCTACGAGCAGTACTTC. The full variable domain, in which reference TRBV19 and TRBJ2-7 provide the parts outside the CDR3, is DGGITQSPKYLFRKEGQNVTLSCEQNLNHDAMYWYRQDPGQGLRLIYYSQIVNDFQKGDIAEGYSVSREKKESFPLTVTSAQKNPTAFYLCASSIRGASYEQYFGPGTRLTVT.

The chain employs TRBV6-4 and TRBJ2-5, with a possible D match to TRBD2 (5 bases). Per the germline V gene, CDR1 is MRHNA and CDR2 is SNTAGT. The CDR3 has 16 amino acids. The ends were cut back, 7 bases at V and 3 bases at J, with 21 bases in the middle. CDR3 residues: CASNHGESEGEETQYF. CDR3 bases: TGTGCCAGCAATCATGGGGAGTCCGAGGGAGAAGAGACCCAGTACTTC.

The chain employs TRBV25-1 and TRBJ1-5; D might be TRBD1 (6 bases). Per germline, CDR1 MGHDK and CDR2 SYGVNS. CDR3 length: 16 amino acids. Between the trimmed V and J ends, which lost 4 bases and 0 bases, there was a span of 13 bases. CDR3 protein: CASSAMTGSSNQPQHF. CDR3 nucleotides: TGTGCCAGCAGTGCAATGACAGGTTCTAGCAATCAGCCCCAGCATTTT. Based on the CDR3 plus reference TRBV25-1 and TRBJ1-5, the full variable domain is EADIYQTPRYLVIGTGKKITLECSQTMGHDKMYWYQQDPGMELHLIHYSYGVNSTEKGDLSSESTVSRIRTEHFPLTLESARPSHTSQYLCASSAMTGSSNQPQHFGDGTRLSIL.

The genes are TRBV11-2 and TRBJ2-5; D is perhaps TRBD2 (5 bases). With 0 bases removed from V and 4 bases from J, the gap between germline ends came to 9 bases. Germline CDR1 is SGHAT and CDR2 is FQNNGV. The CDR3 sequence is 14 residues long. Here the CDR3 DNA reads TGTGCCAGCAGCTTAGATGGGAGAAGAGAGACCCAGTACTTC. It yields the protein CASSLDGRRETQYF. The variable domain in full, completed from reference TRBV11-2 and TRBJ2-5, reads EAGVAQSPRYKIIEKRQSVAFWCNPISGHATLYWYQQILGQGPKLLIQFQNNGVVDDSQLPKDRFSAERLKGVDSTLKIQPAKLEDSAVYLCASSLDGRRETQYFGPGTRLLVL.